The 27 T cell receptor beta chains below all came from one sample that was sequenced in a study of control samples from healthy donors and cancer patients. Sequenced by immunoSEQ multiplex PCR; TCRdb stores in-frame clones only, minus some. The sample shows 75,000 to 95,000 clones, approximately 91% of them seen only once. Material: PBMCs. These receptors were obtained from a woman aged 50 to 65 with colorectal cancer.

The chain recombines TRBV5-4 with TRBJ2-5; 7 bases fit TRBD1. With 2 bases clipped from V and 1 base from J, the junction kept 5 bases outside the gene matches. The CDR3 has 15 amino acids. The germline V gene encodes CDR1 SGHNT and CDR2 YYREEE (reference sequence). The CDR3 loop is CASSLQGTTQETQYF. CDR3 nucleotides: TGTGCCAGCAGCTTACAGGGGACAACCCAAGAGACCCAGTACTTC. The variable domain in full, with the rest retrieved from reference TRBV5-4 and TRBJ2-5, is ETGVTQSPTHLIKTRGQQVTLRCSSQSGHNTVSWYQQALGQGPQFIFQYYREEENGRGNFPPRFSGLQFPNYSSELNVNALELDDSALYLCASSLQGTTQETQYFGPGTRLLVL.

This chain links TRBV7-2 with TRBJ2-3; D unresolved. This CDR3 spans 16 amino acids. Trimming left V 8 bases short and J 4 bases short, with 22 bases between. The germline V gene has CDR1 SGHTA and CDR2 FQGNSA. The CDR3 DNA reads TGTGCCAGCTCCGAAATAAGTCGGAAAGGTGCAGATACGCAGTATTTT. Amino acid sequence: CASSEISRKGADTQYF.

This chain joins TRBV7-9 and TRBJ2-1; a weak D match, TRBD1 (6 bases). Germline values: CDR1 SEHNR, CDR2 FQNEAQ (reference sequence). This CDR3 contains 17 residues. Trimming stripped 2 bases from V and 5 bases from J, with 19 bases between. CDR3 sequence reads: CASSLSFGGLRNNEQFF. The CDR3 DNA reads as TGTGCCAGCAGCTTATCGTTTGGGGGCCTCAGGAACAATGAGCAGTTCTTC.

The chain recombines TRBV7-8 with TRBJ1-1; no definite D call. The ends were cut back, 6 bases at V and 3 bases at J, with 17 bases in the middle. The CDR3 covers 15 residues. Per the germline V gene, CDR1 is SGHVS and CDR2 is FQNEAQ. The CDR3 here is CASRPLITRDTEAFF. The CDR3 DNA reads as TGTGCCAGCAGACCCCTCATAACACGAGACACTGAAGCTTTCTTT. Using reference TRBV7-8 and TRBJ1-1 for the parts outside the CDR3, the full variable domain is GAGVSQSPRYKVAKRGQDVALRCDPISGHVSLFWYQQALGQGPEFLTYFQNEAQLDKSGLPSDRFFAERPEGSVSTLKIQRTQQEDSAVYLCASRPLITRDTEAFFGQGTRLTVV.

This chain joins TRBV29-1 and TRBJ1-2; tentative D call: TRBD1 (5 bases). The CDR3 is 14 residues long. CDR1 and CDR2 (germline): SQVTM, ANQGSEA. V was clipped by 3 bases and J by 0 bases, with 11 bases between them. The CDR3: CSVDPGPPNYGYTF. As DNA, the CDR3 is TGCAGCGTTGACCCAGGGCCCCCTAACTATGGCTACACCTTC. Combining the CDR3 with reference TRBV29-1 and TRBJ1-2 gives the whole variable domain SAVISQKPSRDICQRGTSLTIQCQVDSQVTMMFWYRQQPGQSLTLIATANQGSEATYESGFVIDKFPISRPNLTFSTLTVSNMSPEDSSIYLCSVDPGPPNYGYTFGSGTRLTVV.

The CDR3 here is CASTTRTEAFF. In DNA, the CDR3 is TGTGCCAGCACCACTCGTACTGAAGCTTTCTTT. The chain combines TRBV28 with TRBJ1-1; no clear D gene. Trimming took 7 bases from V and 5 from J, leaving 8 bases between them. The CDR3 consists of 11 residues. Per the germline V gene, CDR1 is MDHEN and CDR2 is SYDVKM.

The chain couples TRBV6-5 to TRBJ1-4, with unresolved D. The germline CDR1 and CDR2 sequences are MNHEY and SVGAGI. The CDR3 runs 15 residues. With 5 bases removed from V and 7 bases from J, the gap between germline ends came to 17 bases. The CDR3 spells CASSPVTGDSEKLFF. The CDR3 region has the DNA TGTGCCAGCAGTCCGGTGACGGGAGATAGTGAAAAACTGTTTTTT.

The gene calls are TRBV3-1 (or the pseudogene TRBV3-2) and TRBJ1-2; 9 nucleotides align to TRBD1. Germline CDR1 LGHDT, CDR2 YNNKEL (reference sequence). Losses at the gene ends were 4 bases for V and 4 bases for J; bases not matched to a gene: 10. This CDR3 comprises 16 residues. The CDR3 here is CASSRLTGGPSYGYTF. In DNA, the CDR3 is TGTGCCAGCAGCCGCCTGACAGGGGGTCCTAGCTATGGCTACACCTTC.

The chain recombines TRBV6-4 with TRBJ2-1, with 9 bases aligning to TRBD1. Trimming took 0 bases from V and 4 from J; bases not matched to a gene: 4. CDR3 length: 16 amino acids. The germline gives CDR1 MRHNA, CDR2 SNTAGT. The CDR3 loop reads CASSDSGQGDYNEQFF. The CDR3 DNA follows: TGTGCCAGCAGTGACTCGGGACAGGGTGATTACAATGAGCAGTTCTTC.

CDR3 DNA: TGTGCCAGCAGCTACGCCGGGGGTTCCACCGGGGAGCTGTTTTTT. Its protein product is CASSYAGGSTGELFF. The chain combines TRBV7-3 with TRBJ2-2; maybe TRBD2 (6 bases). The CDR3 is 15 residues long. The V end was cut by 4 bases, the J end by 4 bases, with 13 bases between. CDR1 is SGHTA, CDR2 FQGTGA, per germline.

V gene TRBV7-9 combines with J gene TRBJ1-4; TRBD1 might be the D (6 bases). The CDR3 runs 15 residues. Germline V gene sequence: CDR1 SEHNR, CDR2 FQNEAQ (reference sequence). V was clipped by 5 bases and J by 7 bases, with 17 bases between them. CDR3 nucleotides: TGTGCCAGCAGCATCGGACAGCACCCTTTTGAAAAACTGTTTTTT. The encoded protein is CASSIGQHPFEKLFF.

The CDR3 bases are TGTGCCAGTAGACCGCAGCGGGGGGGCGGAGAGACCCAGTACTTC. Translation: CASRPQRGGGETQYF. This chain links TRBV19 with TRBJ2-5; TRBD2 matches at 10 bases. J was trimmed by 4 bases and V by 6 bases; bases with no gene match: 8. Germline V gene sequence: CDR1 LNHDA, CDR2 SQIVND (reference sequence). The CDR3 totals 15 residues.

The V and J genes are TRBV7-2 and TRBJ1-4, with D possibly matching TRBD1 (5 bases). In germline, CDR1 is SGHTA, CDR2 FQGNSA. The CDR3 covers 13 residues. V was shortened by 3 bases and J by 8 bases, with 10 bases between the two germline ends. The CDR3 reads CASSFGQGEKLFF. In nucleotides, the CDR3 is TGTGCCAGCAGCTTCGGACAAGGCGAAAAACTGTTTTTT.

This clone was seen once. The rearrangement joins TRBV3-1 (or the pseudogene TRBV3-2) to TRBJ2-3; 10 positions match TRBD2. CDR1 and CDR2 from the germline V gene are LGHDT and YNNKEL (reference sequence). Losses at the gene ends were 2 bases for V and 3 bases for J; bases not matched to a gene: 2. CDR3 length: 15 amino acids. Written as DNA, the CDR3 is TGTGCCAGCAGCCAAAATAGCGGGGGGACAGATACGCAGTATTTT. This sequence encodes CASSQNSGGTDTQYF.

The rearrangement uses TRBV3-1 (or the pseudogene TRBV3-2) and TRBJ2-1, with a tentative D call TRBD2 (5 bases). CDR1 and CDR2 from the germline V gene are LGHDT and YNNKEL (reference sequence). The V end lost 1 base, the J end lost 15 bases, and 7 bases lay between the germline ends. CDR3 size: 10 residues. The CDR3 reads CASSQGETFF. The CDR3 nucleotides read TGTGCCAGCAGCCAAGGGGAGACGTTCTTC.

The rearrangement joins TRBV9 to TRBJ2-2; D gene uncertain. V was clipped by 0 bases and J by 4 bases, with 10 bases between them. CDR1 is SGDLS and CDR2 is YYNGEE in the germline V gene. This CDR3 is built from 15 residues. This CDR3 is CASSVAPTTTGELFF. CDR3 nucleotides: TGTGCCAGCAGCGTAGCCCCAACTACCACCGGGGAGCTGTTTTTT.

The chain is built from TRBV5-6 and TRBJ1-5, with TRBD1 matching over 9 bases. CDR1 and CDR2 from the germline V gene are SGHDT and YYEEEE. V lost 5 bases to trimming and J lost 2 bases; unmatched junction nucleotides: 5. The CDR3 length is 15 residues. The CDR3 loop reads CASSYRGLRNQPQHF. As DNA, the CDR3 is TGTGCCAGCAGTTACAGGGGGCTTCGCAATCAGCCCCAGCATTTT.

The gene calls are TRBV7-3 and TRBJ1-1, with 7 bases matching TRBD1. CDR1 and CDR2 (germline): SGHTA, FQGTGA. This CDR3 is 15 amino acids long. The junction had 5 bases not matched to a gene; V was cut back by 2 bases and J by 2 bases. CDR3 DNA: TGTGCCAGCAGCTTATGGGACAGAATTAACACTGAAGCTTTCTTT. It yields the protein CASSLWDRINTEAFF. The full variable domain, its missing parts supplied by reference TRBV7-3 and TRBJ1-1, is GAGVSQTPSNKVTEKGKYVELRCDPISGHTALYWYRQSLGQGPEFLIYFQGTGAADDSGLPNDRFFAVRPEGSVSTLKIQRTERGDSAVYLCASSLWDRINTEAFFGQGTRLTVV.

The chain couples TRBV28 to TRBJ1-5; 7 bases match TRBD1. Germline CDR1 reads MDHEN; CDR2 reads SYDVKM. The CDR3 has 11 residues. The junction had 3 bases not matched to a gene; V was cut back by 10 bases and J by 6 bases. The CDR3, as DNA: TGTGCCACCAACAGGGGTCAGCCCCAGCATTTT. Translation gives CATNRGQPQHF.

This clone showed up just a few times. This CDR3 reads CAWSRGGSFQETQYF. The CDR3 nucleotides read TGTGCCTGGAGCCGCGGGGGCTCCTTCCAAGAGACCCAGTACTTC. V is TRBV30 and J is TRBJ2-5; D is possibly TRBD2 (7 bases). CDR1 and CDR2 (germline): GTSNPN, SVGIG (reference sequence). The CDR3 is 15 residues long. V was clipped by 3 bases and J by 1 base, with 15 bases between them. The full variable domain, its missing parts supplied by reference TRBV30 and TRBJ2-5, is SQTIHQWPATLVQPVGSPLSLECTVEGTSNPNLYWYRQAAGRGLQLLFYSVGIGQISSEVPQNLSASRPQDRQFILSSKKLLLSDSGFYLCAWSRGGSFQETQYFGPGTRLLVL.

The V gene is TRBV9, the J gene TRBJ1-5, with D perhaps TRBD1 (6 bases). This CDR3 has 14 residues. The V end was cut by 4 bases, the J end by 5 bases, with 13 bases between. Germline assignment: CDR1 SGDLS and CDR2 YYNGEE. The CDR3 loop reads CASSPGTPDQPQHF. The DNA for the CDR3 is TGTGCCAGCAGCCCCGGGACACCCGATCAGCCCCAGCATTTT.

This chain connects TRBV6-4 to TRBJ2-2; the D call may be TRBD1 or TRBD2 (5 bases each). CDR1 is MRHNA and CDR2 is SNTAGT in the germline V gene. The CDR3 has 14 residues. V was cut by 3 bases and J by 2 bases, with 7 bases left in between. The DNA for the CDR3 is TGTGCCAGCAGTGAAGGGGACAACACCGGGGAGCTGTTTTTT. This encodes CASSEGDNTGELFF.

The chain employs TRBV6-6 and TRBJ2-2; 7 nucleotides align to TRBD1. Germline assignment: CDR1 MNHNY and CDR2 SVGAGI (reference sequence). The CDR3 spans 14 residues. Trimming at V came to 5 bases and at J to 7 bases, leaving 7 bases not matched to a gene. In DNA, the CDR3 is TGTGCCAGCAGTGACCCTAGGGGGCGCGGGGAGCTGTTTTTT. Its protein product is CASSDPRGRGELFF.

The chain carries TRBV27 and TRBJ1-1; the match to TRBD1 covers 7 bases. Germline values: CDR1 MNHEY, CDR2 SMNVEV (reference sequence). The CDR3 is made up of 15 amino acids. Germline trimming cut 5 bases from V and 4 bases from J; bases unmatched to any gene: 10. The CDR3 DNA is TGTGCCAGCAGTCCCAGACAGGGCTGGGGCACTGAAGCTTTCTTT. Protein product: CASSPRQGWGTEAFF.

The chain joins TRBV19 to TRBJ2-4, with D perhaps being TRBD1 or TRBD2 (5 bases each). CDR3 length: 15 amino acids. CDR1 LNHDA and CDR2 SQIVND come from the germline V gene (reference sequence). The V and J ends lost 4 bases and 2 bases respectively, with 12 bases between them. The CDR3 sequence is CASSTYEGSKNIQYF. For the CDR3, the DNA is TGTGCCAGTAGTACCTACGAGGGGTCCAAAAACATTCAGTACTTC.

The chain carries TRBV9 and TRBJ2-5; TRBD2 matches at 10 bases. Looked up from germline, CDR1 is SGDLS and CDR2 is YYNGEE. The V and J ends lost 0 bases and 5 bases, in that order; junction bases with no gene match: 4. This CDR3 comprises 15 residues. The CDR3 is CASSVGAGGPETQYF. DNA of the CDR3: TGTGCCAGCAGCGTAGGAGCGGGGGGGCCCGAGACCCAGTACTTC.

The V call is TRBV3-1 (or the pseudogene TRBV3-2), the J call TRBJ1-2, with D perhaps TRBD1 (5 bases). This CDR3 region has 15 residues. Germline CDR1 and CDR2: LGHDT and YNNKEL (reference sequence). The V end was cut by 7 bases, the J end by 2 bases, with 17 bases between. CDR3 bases: TGTGCCAGCACCTTCCTCGGGGGAAGCAACTATGGCTACACCTTC. Translating it yields CASTFLGGSNYGYTF.